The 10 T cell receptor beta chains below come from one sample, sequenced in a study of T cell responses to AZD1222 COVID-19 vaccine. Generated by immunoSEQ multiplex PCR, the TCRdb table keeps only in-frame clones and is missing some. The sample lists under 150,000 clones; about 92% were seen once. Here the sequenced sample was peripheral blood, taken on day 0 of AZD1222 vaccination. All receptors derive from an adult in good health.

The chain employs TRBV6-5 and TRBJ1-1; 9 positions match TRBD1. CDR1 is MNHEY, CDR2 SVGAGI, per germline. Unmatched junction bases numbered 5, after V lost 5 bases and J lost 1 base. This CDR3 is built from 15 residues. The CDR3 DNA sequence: TGTGCCAGCAGTAAACCGGGACAGGGGAACACTGAAGCTTTCTTT. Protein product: CASSKPGQGNTEAFF.

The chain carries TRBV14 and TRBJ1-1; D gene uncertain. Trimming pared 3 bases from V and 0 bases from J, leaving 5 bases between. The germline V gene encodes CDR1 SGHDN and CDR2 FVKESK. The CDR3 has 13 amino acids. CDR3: CASSHGVNTEAFF. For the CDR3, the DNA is TGTGCCAGCAGCCATGGCGTGAACACTGAAGCTTTCTTT.

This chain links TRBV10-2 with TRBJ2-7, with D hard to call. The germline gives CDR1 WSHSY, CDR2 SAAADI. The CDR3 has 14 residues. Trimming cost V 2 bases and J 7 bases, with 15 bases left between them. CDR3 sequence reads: CASSEGRVRWEQYF. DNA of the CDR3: TGCGCCAGCAGTGAGGGGCGAGTCAGGTGGGAGCAGTACTTC.

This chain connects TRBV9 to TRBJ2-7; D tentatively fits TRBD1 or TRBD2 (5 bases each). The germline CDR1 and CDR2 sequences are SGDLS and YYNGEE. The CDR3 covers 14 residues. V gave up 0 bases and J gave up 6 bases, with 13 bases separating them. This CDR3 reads CASSVGAGSREQYF. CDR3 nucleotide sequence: TGTGCCAGCAGCGTAGGAGCAGGGAGTCGCGAGCAGTACTTC.

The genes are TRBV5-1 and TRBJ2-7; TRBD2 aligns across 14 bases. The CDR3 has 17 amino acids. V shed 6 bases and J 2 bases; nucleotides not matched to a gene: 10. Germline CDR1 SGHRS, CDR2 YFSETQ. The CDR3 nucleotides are TGCGCCAGCACCTCGGGACTAGCGGGAGCTTATGCCTACGAGCAGTACTTC. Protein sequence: CASTSGLAGAYAYEQYF.

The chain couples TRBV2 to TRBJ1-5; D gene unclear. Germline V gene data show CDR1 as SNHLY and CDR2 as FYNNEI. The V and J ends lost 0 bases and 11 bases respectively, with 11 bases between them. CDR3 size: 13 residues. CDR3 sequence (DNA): TGTGCCAGCAGTGAAGCAGTTGGAGGGTCCCAGCATTTT. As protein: CASSEAVGGSQHF. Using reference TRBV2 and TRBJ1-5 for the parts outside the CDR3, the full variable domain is EPEVTQTPSHQVTQMGQEVILRCVPISNHLYFYWYRQILGQKVEFLVSFYNNEISEKSEIFDDQFSVERPDGSNFTLKIRSTKLEDSAMYFCASSEAVGGSQHFGDGTRLSIL.

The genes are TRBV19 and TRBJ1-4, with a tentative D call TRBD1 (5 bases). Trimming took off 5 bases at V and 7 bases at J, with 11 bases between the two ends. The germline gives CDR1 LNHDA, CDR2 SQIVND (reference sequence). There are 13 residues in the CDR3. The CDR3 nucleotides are TGTGCCAGTAGTCCCCTGGGGCGTGAAAAACTGTTTTTT. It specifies CASSPLGREKLFF.

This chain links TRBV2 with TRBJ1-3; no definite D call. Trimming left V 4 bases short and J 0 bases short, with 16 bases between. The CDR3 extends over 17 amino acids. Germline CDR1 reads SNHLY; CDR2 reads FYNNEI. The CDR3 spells CASSGAGRSDSGNTIYF. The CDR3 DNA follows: TGTGCCAGCAGTGGGGCTGGACGGAGCGACTCTGGAAACACCATATATTTT.

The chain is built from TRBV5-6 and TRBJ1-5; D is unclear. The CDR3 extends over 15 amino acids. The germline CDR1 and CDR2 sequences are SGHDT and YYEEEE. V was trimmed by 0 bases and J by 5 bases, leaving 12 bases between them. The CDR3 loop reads CASSLGALGDQPQHF. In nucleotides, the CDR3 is TGTGCCAGCAGCTTGGGGGCGCTGGGCGATCAGCCCCAGCATTTT.

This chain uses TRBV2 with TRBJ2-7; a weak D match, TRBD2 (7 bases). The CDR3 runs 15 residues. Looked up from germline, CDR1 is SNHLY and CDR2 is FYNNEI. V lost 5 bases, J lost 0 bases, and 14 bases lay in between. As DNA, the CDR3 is TGTGCCAGCAGTTTTTTAGGGGGGGCCTCCTACGAGCAGTACTTC. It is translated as CASSFLGGASYEQYF.